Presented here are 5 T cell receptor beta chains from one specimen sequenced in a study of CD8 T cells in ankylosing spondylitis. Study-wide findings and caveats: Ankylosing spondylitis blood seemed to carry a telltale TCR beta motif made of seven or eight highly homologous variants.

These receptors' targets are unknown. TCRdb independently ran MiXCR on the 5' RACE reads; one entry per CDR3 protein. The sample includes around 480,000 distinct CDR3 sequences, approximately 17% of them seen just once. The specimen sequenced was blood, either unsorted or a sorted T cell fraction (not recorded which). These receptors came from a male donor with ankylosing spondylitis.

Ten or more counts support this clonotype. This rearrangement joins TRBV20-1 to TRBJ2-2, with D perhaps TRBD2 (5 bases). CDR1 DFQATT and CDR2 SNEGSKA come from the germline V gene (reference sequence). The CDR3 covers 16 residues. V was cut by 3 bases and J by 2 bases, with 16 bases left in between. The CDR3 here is CSARGRGGYNTGELFF. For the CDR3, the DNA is TGCAGTGCTAGGGGGAGAGGCGGTTATAACACCGGGGAGCTGTTTTTT.

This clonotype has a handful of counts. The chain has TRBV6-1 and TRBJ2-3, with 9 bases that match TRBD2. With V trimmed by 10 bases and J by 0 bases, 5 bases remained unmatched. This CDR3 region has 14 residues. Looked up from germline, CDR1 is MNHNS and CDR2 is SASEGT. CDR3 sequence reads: CATRAGGSTDTQYF. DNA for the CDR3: TGTGCCACTAGAGCGGGGGGAAGCACAGATACGCAGTATTTT.

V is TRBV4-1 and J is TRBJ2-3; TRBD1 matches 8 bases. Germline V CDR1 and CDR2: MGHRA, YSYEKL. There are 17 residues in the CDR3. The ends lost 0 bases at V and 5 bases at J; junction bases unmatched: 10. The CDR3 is CASSQDLRTGTGDTQYF. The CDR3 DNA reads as TGCGCCAGCAGCCAAGACTTGAGGACAGGGACGGGAGATACGCAGTATTTT.

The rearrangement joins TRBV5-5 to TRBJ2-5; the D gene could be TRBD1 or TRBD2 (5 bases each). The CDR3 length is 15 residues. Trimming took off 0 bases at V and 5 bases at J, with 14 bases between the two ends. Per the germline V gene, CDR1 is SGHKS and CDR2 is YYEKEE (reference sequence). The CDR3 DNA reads TGTGCCAGCAGCTTGGTGGGGGATACGACGGAGACCCAGTACTTC. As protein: CASSLVGDTTETQYF.

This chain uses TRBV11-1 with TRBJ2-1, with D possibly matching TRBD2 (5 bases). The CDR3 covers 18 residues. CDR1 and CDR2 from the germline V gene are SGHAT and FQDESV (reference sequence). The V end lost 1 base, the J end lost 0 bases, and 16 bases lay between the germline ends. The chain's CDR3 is CASSLVLTTGSSYNEQFF. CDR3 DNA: TGTGCCAGCAGCTTAGTACTCACGACGGGGAGCTCCTACAATGAGCAGTTCTTC.